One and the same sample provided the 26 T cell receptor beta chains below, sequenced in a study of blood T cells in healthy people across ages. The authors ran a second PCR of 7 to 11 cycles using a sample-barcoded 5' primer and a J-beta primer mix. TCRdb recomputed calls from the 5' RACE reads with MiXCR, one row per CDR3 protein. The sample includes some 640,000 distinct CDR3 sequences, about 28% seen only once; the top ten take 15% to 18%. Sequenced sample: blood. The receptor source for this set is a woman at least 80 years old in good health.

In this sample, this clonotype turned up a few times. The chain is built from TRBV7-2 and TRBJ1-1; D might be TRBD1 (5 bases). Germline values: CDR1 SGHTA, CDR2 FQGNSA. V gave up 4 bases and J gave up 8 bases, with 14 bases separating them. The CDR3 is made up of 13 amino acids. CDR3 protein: CASSSSLRGEAFF. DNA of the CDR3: TGTGCCAGCAGCTCTTCCCTACGGGGGGAAGCTTTCTTT.

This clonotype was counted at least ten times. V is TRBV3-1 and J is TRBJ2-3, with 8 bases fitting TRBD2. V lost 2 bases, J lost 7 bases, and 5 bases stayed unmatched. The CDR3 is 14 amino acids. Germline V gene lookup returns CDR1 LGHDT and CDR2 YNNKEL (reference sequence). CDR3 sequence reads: CASSQTGTSNTQYF. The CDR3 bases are TGTGCCAGCAGCCAAACCGGGACTAGTAATACGCAGTATTTT.

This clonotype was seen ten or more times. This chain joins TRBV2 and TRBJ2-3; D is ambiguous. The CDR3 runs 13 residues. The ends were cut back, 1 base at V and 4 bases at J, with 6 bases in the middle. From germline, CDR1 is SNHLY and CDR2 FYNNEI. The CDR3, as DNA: TGTGCCAGCAGTGAAGGCTACTCAGATACGCAGTATTTT. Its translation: CASSEGYSDTQYF.

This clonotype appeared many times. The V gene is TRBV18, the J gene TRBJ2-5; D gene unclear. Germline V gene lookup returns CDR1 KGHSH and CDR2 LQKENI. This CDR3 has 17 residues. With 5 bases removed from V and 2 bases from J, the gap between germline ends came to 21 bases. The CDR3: CASSSNRASRVQETQYF. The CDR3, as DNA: TGTGCCAGCTCATCAAATCGGGCCTCCCGGGTACAAGAGACCCAGTACTTC.

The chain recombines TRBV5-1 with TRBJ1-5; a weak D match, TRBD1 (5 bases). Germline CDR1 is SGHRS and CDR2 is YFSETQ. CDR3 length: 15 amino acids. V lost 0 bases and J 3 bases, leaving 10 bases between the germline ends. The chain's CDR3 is CASSLDGGINQPQHF. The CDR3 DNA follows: TGCGCCAGCAGCTTGGATGGGGGGATCAATCAGCCCCAGCATTTT.

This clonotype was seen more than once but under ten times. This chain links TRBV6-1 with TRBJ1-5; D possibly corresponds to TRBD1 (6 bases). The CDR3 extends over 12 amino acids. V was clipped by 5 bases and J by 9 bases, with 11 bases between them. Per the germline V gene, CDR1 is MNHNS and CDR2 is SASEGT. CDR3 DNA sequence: TGTGCCAGCAGTTCGGGGGCGCGGCCCCAGCATTTT. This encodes CASSSGARPQHF.

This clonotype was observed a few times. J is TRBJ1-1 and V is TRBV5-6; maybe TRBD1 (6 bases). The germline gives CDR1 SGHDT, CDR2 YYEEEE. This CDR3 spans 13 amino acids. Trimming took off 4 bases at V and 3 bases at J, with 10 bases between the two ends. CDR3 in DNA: TGTGCCAGCAGCAACCAGGGGTACACTGAAGCTTTCTTT. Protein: CASSNQGYTEAFF. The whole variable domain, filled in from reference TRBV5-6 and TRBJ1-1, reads DAGVTQSPTHLIKTRGQQVTLRCSPKSGHDTVSWYQQALGQGPQFIFQYYEEEERQRGNFPDRFSGHQFPNYSSELNVNALLLGDSALYLCASSNQGYTEAFFGQGTRLTVV.

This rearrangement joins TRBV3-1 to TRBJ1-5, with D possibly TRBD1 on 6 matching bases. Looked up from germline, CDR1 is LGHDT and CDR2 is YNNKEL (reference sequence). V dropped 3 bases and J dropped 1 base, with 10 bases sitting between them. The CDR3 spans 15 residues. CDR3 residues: CASSQGAGSNQPQHF. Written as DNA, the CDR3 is TGTGCCAGCAGCCAGGGGGCCGGGAGCAATCAGCCCCAGCATTTT.

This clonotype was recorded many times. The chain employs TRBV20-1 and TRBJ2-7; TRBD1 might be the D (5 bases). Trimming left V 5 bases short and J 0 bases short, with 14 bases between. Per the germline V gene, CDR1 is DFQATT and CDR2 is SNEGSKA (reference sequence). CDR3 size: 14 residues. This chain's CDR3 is CSAEDQGHSYEQYF. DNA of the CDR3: TGCAGTGCTGAGGACCAGGGCCACTCCTACGAGCAGTACTTC.

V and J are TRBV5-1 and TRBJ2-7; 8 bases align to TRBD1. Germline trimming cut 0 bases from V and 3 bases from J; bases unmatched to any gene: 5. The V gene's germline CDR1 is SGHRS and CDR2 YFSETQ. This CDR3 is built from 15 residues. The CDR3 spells CASSLGEQGVYEQYF. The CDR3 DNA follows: TGCGCCAGCAGCTTGGGGGAACAGGGGGTCTACGAGCAGTACTTC. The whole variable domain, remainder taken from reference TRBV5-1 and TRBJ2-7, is KAGVTQTPRYLIKTRGQQVTLSCSPISGHRSVSWYQQTPGQGLQFLFEYFSETQRNKGNFPGRFSGRQFSNSRSEMNVSTLELGDSALYLCASSLGEQGVYEQYFGPGTRLTVT.

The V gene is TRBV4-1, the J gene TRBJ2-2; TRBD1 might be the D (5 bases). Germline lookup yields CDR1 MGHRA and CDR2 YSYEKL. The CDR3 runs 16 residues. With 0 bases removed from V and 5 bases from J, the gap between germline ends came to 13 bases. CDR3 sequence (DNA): TGCGCCAGCAGCCAAGATAAGGGGATCCAAACCGGGGAGCTGTTTTTT. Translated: CASSQDKGIQTGELFF.

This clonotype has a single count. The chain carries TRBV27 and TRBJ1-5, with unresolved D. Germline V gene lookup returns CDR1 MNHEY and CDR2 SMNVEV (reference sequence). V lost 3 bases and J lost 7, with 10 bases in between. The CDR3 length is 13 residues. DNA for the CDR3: TGTGCCAGCAGTTTTTGGCAGGACCAGCCCCAGCATTTT. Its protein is CASSFWQDQPQHF.

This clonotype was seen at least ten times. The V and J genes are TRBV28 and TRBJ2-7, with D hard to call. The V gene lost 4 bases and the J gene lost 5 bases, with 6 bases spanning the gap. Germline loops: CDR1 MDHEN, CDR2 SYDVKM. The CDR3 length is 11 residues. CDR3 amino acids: CASSSPNEQYF. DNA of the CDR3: TGTGCCAGCAGTTCCCCTAACGAGCAGTACTTC.

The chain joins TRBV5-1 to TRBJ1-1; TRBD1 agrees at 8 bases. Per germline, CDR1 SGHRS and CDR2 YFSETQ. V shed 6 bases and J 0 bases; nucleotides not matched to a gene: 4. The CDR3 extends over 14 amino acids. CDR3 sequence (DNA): TGCGCCAGCACTGGGGACAGGATGAACACTGAAGCTTTCTTT. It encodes CASTGDRMNTEAFF.

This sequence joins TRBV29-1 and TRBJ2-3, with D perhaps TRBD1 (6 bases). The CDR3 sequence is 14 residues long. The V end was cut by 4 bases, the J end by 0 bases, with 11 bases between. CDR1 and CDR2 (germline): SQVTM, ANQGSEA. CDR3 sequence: CSVVTGSSTDTQYF. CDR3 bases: TGCAGCGTTGTCACAGGGTCCAGCACAGATACGCAGTATTTT.

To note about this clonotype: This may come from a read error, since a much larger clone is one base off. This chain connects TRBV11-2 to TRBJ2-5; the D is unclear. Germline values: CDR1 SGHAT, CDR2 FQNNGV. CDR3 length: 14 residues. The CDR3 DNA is TGTGCCAACAGCTTCACCCAGGCTAAAGAGACCCAGTACTTC. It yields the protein CANSFTQAKETQYF.

The CDR3 here is CASSPGGGNSPLHF. CDR3 in DNA: TGTGCCAGCAGCCCGGGCGGGGGCAATTCACCCCTCCACTTT. The chain is built from TRBV7-9 and TRBJ1-6; D might be TRBD1 (6 bases). Trimming left V 5 bases short and J 7 bases short, with 12 bases between. CDR1 and CDR2 from the germline V gene are SEHNR and FQNEAQ (reference sequence). This CDR3 is built from 14 residues. Supplemented by reference TRBV7-9 and TRBJ1-6, the full variable domain reads DTGVSQNPRHKITKRGQNVTFRCDPISEHNRLYWYRQTLGQGPEFLTYFQNEAQLEKSRLLSDRFSAERPKGSFSTLEIQRTEQGDSAMYLCASSPGGGNSPLHFGNGTRLTVT.

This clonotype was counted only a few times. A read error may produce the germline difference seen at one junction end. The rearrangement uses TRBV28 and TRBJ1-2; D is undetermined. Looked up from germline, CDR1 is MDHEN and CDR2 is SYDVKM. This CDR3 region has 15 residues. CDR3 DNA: TGTGCCGGCAGTTACCCCGCGGAGTTGAGCTATGGCTACACCTTC. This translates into CAGSYPAELSYGYTF.

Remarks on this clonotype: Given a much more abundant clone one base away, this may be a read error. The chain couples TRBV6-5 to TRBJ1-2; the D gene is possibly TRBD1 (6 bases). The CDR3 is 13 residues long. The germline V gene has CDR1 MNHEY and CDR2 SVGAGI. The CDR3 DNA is TGTGGCAGCAGTTACGGGCAGGGGCTGGGCTACACCTTC. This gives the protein CGSSYGQGLGYTF.

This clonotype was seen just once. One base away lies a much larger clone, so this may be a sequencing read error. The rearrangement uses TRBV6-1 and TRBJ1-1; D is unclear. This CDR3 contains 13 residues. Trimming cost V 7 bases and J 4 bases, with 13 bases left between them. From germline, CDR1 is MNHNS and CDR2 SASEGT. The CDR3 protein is CASIGRISTEAFF. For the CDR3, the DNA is TGTGCCAGCATTGGGCGGATTAGCACTGAAGCTTTCTTT.

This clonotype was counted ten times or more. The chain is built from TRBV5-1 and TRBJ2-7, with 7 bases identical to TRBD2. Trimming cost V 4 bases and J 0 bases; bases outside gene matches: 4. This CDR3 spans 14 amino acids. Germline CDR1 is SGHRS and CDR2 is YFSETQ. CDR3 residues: CASSPRDYSYEQYF. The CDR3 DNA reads TGCGCCAGCAGCCCTCGGGACTACTCCTACGAGCAGTACTTC.

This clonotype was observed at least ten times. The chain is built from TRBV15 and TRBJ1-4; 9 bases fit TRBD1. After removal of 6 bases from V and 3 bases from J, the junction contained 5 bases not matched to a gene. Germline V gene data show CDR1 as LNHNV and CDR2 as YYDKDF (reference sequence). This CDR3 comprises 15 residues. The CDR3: CATRTRQGANEKLFF. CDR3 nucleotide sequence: TGTGCCACCAGAACCCGACAGGGGGCTAATGAAAAACTGTTTTTT.

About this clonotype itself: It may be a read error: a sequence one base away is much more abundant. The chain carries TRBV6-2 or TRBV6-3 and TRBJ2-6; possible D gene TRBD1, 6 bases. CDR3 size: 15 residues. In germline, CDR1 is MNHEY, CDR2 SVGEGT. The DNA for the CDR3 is TGTGCCAGCACCCTGGACAGATCTGGGGCCAACGTCCGGACTTTC. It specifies CASTLDRSGANVRTF.

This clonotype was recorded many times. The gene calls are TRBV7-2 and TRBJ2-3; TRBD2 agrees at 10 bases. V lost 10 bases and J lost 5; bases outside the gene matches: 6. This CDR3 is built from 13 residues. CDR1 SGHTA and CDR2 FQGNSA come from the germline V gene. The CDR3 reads CAKSGGAGDTQYF. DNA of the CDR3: TGTGCCAAAAGCGGGGGGGCTGGAGATACGCAGTATTTT.

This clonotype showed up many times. The CDR3 DNA reads as TGTGCCATCAGTGCCGGACAGGGGTATGGCTACACCTTC. Amino acid sequence: CAISAGQGYGYTF. The V and J genes are TRBV10-3 and TRBJ1-2, with 9 bases identical to TRBD1. The germline gives CDR1 ENHRY, CDR2 SYGVKD. J lost 5 bases, V lost 4 bases, and 2 bases had no gene match. The CDR3 has 13 residues.

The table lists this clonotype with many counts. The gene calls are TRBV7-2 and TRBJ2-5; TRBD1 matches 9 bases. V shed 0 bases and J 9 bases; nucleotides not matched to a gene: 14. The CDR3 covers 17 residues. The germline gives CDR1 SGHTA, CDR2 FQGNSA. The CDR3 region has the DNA TGTGCCAGCAGCTTAGCGCAGGGGACAGGGACCAACGGGGCCCAGTACTTC. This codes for CASSLAQGTGTNGAQYF.